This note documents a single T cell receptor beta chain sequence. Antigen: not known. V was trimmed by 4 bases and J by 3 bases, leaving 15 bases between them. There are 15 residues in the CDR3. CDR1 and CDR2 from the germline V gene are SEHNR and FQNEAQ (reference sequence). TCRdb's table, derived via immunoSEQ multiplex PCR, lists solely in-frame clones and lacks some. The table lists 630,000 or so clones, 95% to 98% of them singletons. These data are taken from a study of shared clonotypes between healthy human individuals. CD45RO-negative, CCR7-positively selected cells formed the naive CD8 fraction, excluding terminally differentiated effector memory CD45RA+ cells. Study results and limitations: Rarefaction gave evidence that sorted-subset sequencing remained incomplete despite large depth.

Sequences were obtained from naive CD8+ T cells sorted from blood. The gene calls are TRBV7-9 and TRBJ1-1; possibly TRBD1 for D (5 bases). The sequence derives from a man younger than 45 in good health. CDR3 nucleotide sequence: TGTGCCAGCAGCTCCCTCTTACAGGCCTACACTGAAGCTTTCTTT. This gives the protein CASSSLLQAYTEAFF.